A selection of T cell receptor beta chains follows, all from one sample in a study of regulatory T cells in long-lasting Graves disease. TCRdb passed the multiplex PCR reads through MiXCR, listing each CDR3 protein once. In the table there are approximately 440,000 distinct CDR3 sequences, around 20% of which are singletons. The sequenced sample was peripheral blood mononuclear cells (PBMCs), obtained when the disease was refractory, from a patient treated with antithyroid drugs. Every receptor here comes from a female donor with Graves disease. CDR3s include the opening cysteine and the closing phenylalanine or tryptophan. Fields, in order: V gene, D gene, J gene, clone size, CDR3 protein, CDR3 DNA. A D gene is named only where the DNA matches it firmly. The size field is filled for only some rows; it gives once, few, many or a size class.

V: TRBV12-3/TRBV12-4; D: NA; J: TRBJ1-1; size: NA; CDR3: CASSLDSPEAFF; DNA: TGTGCCAGCAGCCTGGACAGCCCTGAAGCTTTCTTT
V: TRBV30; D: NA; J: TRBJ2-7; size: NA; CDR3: CAWSQPGGHLLQQYF; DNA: TGTGCCTGGAGTCAGCCCGGGGGCCACCTCCTCCAGCAGTACTTC
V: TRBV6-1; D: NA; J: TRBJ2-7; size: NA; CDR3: CASTKTSAHEQYF; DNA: TGTGCCAGCACCAAGACTAGTGCCCACGAGCAGTACTTC
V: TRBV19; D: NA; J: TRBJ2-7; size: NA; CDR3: CATSVGPGYEQYF; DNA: TGTGCCACCTCAGTTGGACCGGGCTACGAGCAGTACTTC
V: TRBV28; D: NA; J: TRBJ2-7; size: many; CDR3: CASSPTDSPRMGQYF; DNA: TGTGCCAGCAGCCCTACGGACAGCCCACGTATGGGGCAGTACTTC
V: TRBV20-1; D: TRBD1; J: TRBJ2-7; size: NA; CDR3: CSATSSGTGFYEQYF; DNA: TGCAGTGCTACCTCCTCCGGGACAGGGTTCTACGAGCAGTACTTC
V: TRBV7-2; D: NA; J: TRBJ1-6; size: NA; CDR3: CASNLEVWRTNSPLHF; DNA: TGTGCCAGCAACTTAGAAGTATGGCGGACGAATTCACCCCTCCACTTT
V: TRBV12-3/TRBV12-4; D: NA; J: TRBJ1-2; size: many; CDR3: CASSSRRELNYGYTF; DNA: TGTGCCAGCAGTTCTCGCAGGGAATTAAACTATGGCTACACCTTC
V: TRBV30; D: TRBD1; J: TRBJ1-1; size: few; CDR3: CACTWTGGLAEAFF; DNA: TGTGCCTGCACCTGGACAGGGGGATTAGCTGAAGCTTTCTTT
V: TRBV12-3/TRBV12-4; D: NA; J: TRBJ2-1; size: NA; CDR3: CASSSRTSFEQFF; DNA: TGTGCCAGCAGTAGCAGGACCTCATTTGAGCAGTTCTTC
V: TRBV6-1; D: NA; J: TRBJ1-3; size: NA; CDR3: CASSPAGSGNTIYF; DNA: TGTGCCAGCAGTCCCGCGGGGTCTGGAAACACCATATATTTT
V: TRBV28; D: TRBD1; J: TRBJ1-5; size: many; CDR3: CASSPPGQGSNQPQHF; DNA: TGTGCCAGCAGTCCCCCAGGACAGGGTAGCAATCAGCCCCAGCATTTT
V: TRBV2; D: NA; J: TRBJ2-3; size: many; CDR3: CASGPGAGDTQYF; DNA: TGTGCCAGCGGACCGGGAGCAGGAGATACGCAGTATTTT
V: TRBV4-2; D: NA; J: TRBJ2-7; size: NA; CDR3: CASSQEGLSSYEQYF; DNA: TGTGCCAGCAGCCAAGAGGGACTGAGCTCCTACGAGCAGTACTTC
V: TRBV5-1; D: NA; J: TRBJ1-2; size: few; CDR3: CASSLEGTNGGYTF; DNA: TGCGCCAGCAGCTTGGAGGGGACCAACGGTGGCTACACCTTC
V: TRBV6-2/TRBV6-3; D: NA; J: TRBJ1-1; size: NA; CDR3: CATRGPDTWSTEAFF; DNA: TGTGCCACTCGGGGTCCAGACACCTGGTCCACTGAAGCTTTCTTT
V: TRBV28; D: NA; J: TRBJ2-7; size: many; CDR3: CASSYGVGFNYEQYF; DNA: TGTGCCAGCAGCTATGGTGTAGGATTCAACTACGAGCAGTACTTC
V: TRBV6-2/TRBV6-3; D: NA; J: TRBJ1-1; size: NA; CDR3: CASSYSGSNTEAFF; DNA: TGTGCCAGCAGTTACTCCGGGAGTAACACTGAAGCTTTCTTT
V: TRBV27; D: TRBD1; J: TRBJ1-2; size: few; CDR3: CASSLRFMGQGDGYTF; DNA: TGTGCCAGCAGTTTAAGATTTATGGGACAGGGGGATGGCTACACCTTC
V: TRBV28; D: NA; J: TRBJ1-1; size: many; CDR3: CASSSQGVTEAFF; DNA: TGTGCCAGCAGTTCCCAGGGTGTCACTGAAGCTTTCTTT
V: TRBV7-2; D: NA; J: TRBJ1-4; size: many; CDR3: CASSQRGITNEKLFF; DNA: TGTGCCAGCAGCCAAAGGGGCATAACAAATGAAAAACTGTTTTTT
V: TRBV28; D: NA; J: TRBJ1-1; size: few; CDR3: CASRPPTGGNTEAFF; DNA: TGTGCCAGCAGACCGCCGACAGGCGGGAACACTGAAGCTTTCTTT
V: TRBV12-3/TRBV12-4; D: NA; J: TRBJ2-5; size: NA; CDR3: CASSSSWETQYF; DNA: TGTGCCAGCAGTTCTAGCTGGGAGACCCAGTACTTC
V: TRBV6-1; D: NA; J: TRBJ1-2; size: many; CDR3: CASSEDRGYYGYTF; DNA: TGTGCCAGCAGTGAAGATAGGGGCTACTATGGCTACACCTTC
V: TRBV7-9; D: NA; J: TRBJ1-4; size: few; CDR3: CASSLGSGPSEKLFF; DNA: TGTGCCAGCAGCTTAGGTTCAGGGCCAAGTGAAAAACTGTTTTTT
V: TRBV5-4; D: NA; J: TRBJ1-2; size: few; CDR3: CASSLPSRDTNYGYTF; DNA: TGTGCCAGCAGCCTGCCGAGTAGGGACACCAACTATGGCTACACCTTC
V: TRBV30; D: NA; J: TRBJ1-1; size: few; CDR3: CAWSAHSQLMNTEAFF; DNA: TGTGCCTGGAGTGCGCACAGCCAACTGATGAACACTGAAGCTTTCTTT
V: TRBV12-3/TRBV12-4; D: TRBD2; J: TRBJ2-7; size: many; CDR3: CASSLQLASLSYEQYF; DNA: TGTGCCAGCAGTTTACAACTAGCGAGCCTCTCCTACGAGCAGTACTTC
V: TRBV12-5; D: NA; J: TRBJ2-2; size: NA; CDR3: CASGTSTGLNTGELFF; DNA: TGTGCTAGTGGTACTTCGACAGGATTGAACACCGGGGAGCTGTTTTTT
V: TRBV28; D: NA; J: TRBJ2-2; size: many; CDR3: CASSITGRTGELFF; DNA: TGTGCCAGCAGCATAACAGGGCGAACCGGGGAGCTGTTTTTT
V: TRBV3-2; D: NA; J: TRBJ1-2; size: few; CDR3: CASSQEPLDPYGYTF; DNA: TGTGCCAGCAGCCAAGAACCTCTAGACCCCTATGGCTACACCTTC
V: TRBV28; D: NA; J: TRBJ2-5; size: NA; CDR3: CASSPQAQETQYF; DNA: TGTGCCAGCAGTCCGCAAGCTCAGGAGACCCAGTACTTC
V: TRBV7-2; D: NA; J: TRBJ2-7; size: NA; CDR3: CASSPSWRYEQYF; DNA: TGTGCCAGCAGCCCCAGCTGGCGCTACGAGCAGTACTTC
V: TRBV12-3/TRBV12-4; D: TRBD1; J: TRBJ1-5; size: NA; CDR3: CASSPGQGAVGQPQHF; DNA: TGTGCCAGCAGCCCAGGACAGGGAGCAGTAGGTCAGCCCCAGCATTTT
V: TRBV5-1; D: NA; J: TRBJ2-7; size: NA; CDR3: CASSLGSGVDEQYF; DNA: TGCGCCAGCAGCTTGGGCTCGGGAGTTGACGAGCAGTACTTC
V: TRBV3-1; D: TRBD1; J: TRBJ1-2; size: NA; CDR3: CASSQDLVTGGGPRGYTF; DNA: TGTGCCAGCAGCCAAGATCTCGTGACAGGGGGCGGACCAAGAGGCTACACCTTC
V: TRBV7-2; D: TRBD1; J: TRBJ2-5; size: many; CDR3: CASSKRTPGQGYEETQYF; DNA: TGTGCCAGCAGCAAAAGGACGCCGGGACAGGGATATGAGGAGACCCAGTACTTC
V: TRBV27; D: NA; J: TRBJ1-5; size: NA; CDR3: CASRRDPTRGNNQPQHF; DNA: TGTGCCAGCAGAAGAGACCCGACAAGGGGAAACAATCAGCCCCAGCATTTT
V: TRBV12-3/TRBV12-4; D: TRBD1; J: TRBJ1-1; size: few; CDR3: CASRYTGGLTEAFF; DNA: TGTGCCAGCAGATATACAGGGGGACTCACTGAAGCTTTCTTT
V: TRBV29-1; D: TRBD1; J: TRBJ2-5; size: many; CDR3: CSADRGYETQYF; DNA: TGCAGCGCCGACAGGGGCTACGAGACCCAGTACTTC
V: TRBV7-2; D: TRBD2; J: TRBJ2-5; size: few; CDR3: CASSSRTSGRVETQYF; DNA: TGTGCCAGCAGCTCGCGGACTAGCGGGAGGGTGGAGACCCAGTACTTC
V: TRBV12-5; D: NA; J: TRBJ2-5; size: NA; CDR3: CASGLDGRETQYF; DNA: TGTGCTAGTGGTTTGGACGGAAGGGAGACCCAGTACTTC
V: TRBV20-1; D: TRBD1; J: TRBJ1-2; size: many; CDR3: CSATEGGANYGYTF; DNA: TGCAGTGCTACAGAAGGGGGCGCAAACTATGGCTACACCTTC
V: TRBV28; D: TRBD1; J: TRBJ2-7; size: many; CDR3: CASRQGQGFYEQYF; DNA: TGTGCCAGCAGGCAGGGACAGGGATTCTACGAGCAGTACTTC
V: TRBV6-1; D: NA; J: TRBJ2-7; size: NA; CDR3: CASTLRLDSFYEQYF; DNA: TGTGCCAGCACCTTACGTCTGGACAGTTTCTACGAGCAGTACTTC
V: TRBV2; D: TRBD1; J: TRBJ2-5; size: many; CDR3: CASRGDSTGTQYF; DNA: TGTGCCAGCAGGGGGGACAGTACGGGAACCCAGTACTTC
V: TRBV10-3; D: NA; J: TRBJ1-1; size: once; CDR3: CAIAEGGRMNTEAFF; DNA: TGTGCCATCGCCGAAGGCGGCAGGATGAACACTGAAGCTTTCTTT